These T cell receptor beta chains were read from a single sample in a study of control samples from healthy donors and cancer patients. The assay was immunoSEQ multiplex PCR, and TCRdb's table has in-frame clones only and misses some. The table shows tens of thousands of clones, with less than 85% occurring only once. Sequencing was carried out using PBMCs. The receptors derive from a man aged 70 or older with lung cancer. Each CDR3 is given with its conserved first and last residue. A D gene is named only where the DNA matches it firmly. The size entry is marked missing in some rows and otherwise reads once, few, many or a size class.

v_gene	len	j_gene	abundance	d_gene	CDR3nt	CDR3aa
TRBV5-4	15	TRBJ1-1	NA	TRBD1	TGTGCCAGCAGCTCGTGGGACAGACAGAACACTGAAGCTTTCTTT	CASSSWDRQNTEAFF
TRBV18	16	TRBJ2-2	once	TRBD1	TGTGCCAGCTCACCCCGGACAGGGGGCGCGGGCGGGGAGCTGTTTTTT	CASSPRTGGAGGELFF
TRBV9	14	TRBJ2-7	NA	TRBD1	TGTGCCAGCAGCGCCTCGGGACAGACGAGGCGGCAGTACTTC	CASSASGQTRRQYF
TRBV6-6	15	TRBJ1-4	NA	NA	TGTGCCAGCAGTTACCAGGGTGCAACTAATGAAAAACTGTTTTTT	CASSYQGATNEKLFF
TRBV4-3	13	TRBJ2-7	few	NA	TGCGCCAGCAGCCGACAGTTCTGGGACGAGCAGTACTTC	CASSRQFWDEQYF
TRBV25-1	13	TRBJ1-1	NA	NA	TGTGCCAGCAAAGGACAGCTGAACACTGAAGCTTTCTTT	CASKGQLNTEAFF
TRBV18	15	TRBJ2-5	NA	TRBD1	TGTGCCAGCTCACCCTCGATGACAGGGGAAGAGACCCAGTACTTC	CASSPSMTGEETQYF
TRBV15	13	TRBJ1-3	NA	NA	TGTGCCACCAGCAGAGAAGGGGTAAACACCATATATTTT	CATSREGVNTIYF
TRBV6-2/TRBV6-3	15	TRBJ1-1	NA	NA	TGTGCCAGCAGCACGCCCGGGGGCGCGGGCACTGAAGCTTTCTTT	CASSTPGGAGTEAFF
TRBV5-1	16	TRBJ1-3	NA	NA	TGCGCCAGCAGCTCCTCCGGAAGGGCAGGTGGAAACACCATATATTTT	CASSSSGRAGGNTIYF
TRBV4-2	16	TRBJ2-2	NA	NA	TGTGCCAGCAGCCAAGCTGCAGGGGCAGGAGTCGGGGAGCTGTTTTTT	CASSQAAGAGVGELFF
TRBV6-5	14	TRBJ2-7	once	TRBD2	TGTGCCAGCAGGAGAGCGGGGGCGAACTACGAGCAGTACTTC	CASRRAGANYEQYF
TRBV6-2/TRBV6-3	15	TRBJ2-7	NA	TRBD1	TGTGCCAGCAGTTACGAGCAGGGGGCAGTCTACGAGCAGTACTTC	CASSYEQGAVYEQYF
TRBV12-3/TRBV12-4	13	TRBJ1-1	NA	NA	TGTGCCAGCACCACGAGTGGTCTCGCTGAAGCTTTCTTT	CASTTSGLAEAFF
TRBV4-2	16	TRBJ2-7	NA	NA	TGTGCCAGCAGCCTTCAACCCGACAGGAGATCCTACGAGCAGTACTTC	CASSLQPDRRSYEQYF
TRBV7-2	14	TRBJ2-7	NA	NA	TGTGCCAGCAGCTTAGCGACGGACTCCTACGAGCAGTACTTC	CASSLATDSYEQYF
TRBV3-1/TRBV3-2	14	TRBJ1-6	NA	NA	TGTGCCAGCAGCCCAGGACAAGCAAATTCACCCCTCCACTTT	CASSPGQANSPLHF
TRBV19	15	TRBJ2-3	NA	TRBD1	TGTGCCAGTAGTACGGGGACAGGGAGGACAGATACGCAGTATTTT	CASSTGTGRTDTQYF
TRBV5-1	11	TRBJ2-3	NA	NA	TGCGCCAGCATGATCACAGATACGCAGTATTTT	CASMITDTQYF
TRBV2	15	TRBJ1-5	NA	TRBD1	TGTGCCAGCAGTGATTTAGGACAGGGCAATCAGCCCCAGCATTTT	CASSDLGQGNQPQHF
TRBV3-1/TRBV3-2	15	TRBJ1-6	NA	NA	TGTGCCAGCAGCCATCCCCCGGGTTCGGGTTCACCCCTCCACTTT	CASSHPPGSGSPLHF
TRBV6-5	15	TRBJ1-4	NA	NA	TGTGCCAGCAGTTACTCAGGAAACTCTAATGAAAAACTGTTTTTT	CASSYSGNSNEKLFF
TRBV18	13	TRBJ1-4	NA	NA	TGTGCCAGCTCACGCGCGGGTAATGAAAAACTGTTTTTT	CASSRAGNEKLFF
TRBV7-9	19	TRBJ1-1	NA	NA	TGTGCCAGCAGCTCGGAGATCCGGGTCCTCCGAGGACTTAACACTGAAGCTTTCTTT	CASSSEIRVLRGLNTEAFF
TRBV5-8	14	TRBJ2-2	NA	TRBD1	TGTGCCAGCAGCTTAAGACAGGGCACCGGGGAGCTGTTTTTT	CASSLRQGTGELFF
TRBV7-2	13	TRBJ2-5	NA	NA	TGTGCCAGCAGCTTAGTCTTCCAAGAGACCCAGTACTTC	CASSLVFQETQYF
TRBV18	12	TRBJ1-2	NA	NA	TGTGCCAGCTCACCATCTGGTAACGGCTACACCTTC	CASSPSGNGYTF
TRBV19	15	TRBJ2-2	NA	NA	TGTGCCAGTATAACCCGTTCCGGGAACACCGGGGAGCTGTTTTTT	CASITRSGNTGELFF
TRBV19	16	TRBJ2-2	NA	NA	TGTGCCAGTATTAGATCGATGGCGGGGAACACCGGGGAGCTGTTTTTT	CASIRSMAGNTGELFF
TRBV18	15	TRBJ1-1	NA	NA	TGTGCCAGCTCACCACCGAGAGGTAGGAACACTGAAGCTTTCTTT	CASSPPRGRNTEAFF
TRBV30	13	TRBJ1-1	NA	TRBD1	TGTGCCTGGATCACAGGGGGCAACACTGAAGCTTTCTTT	CAWITGGNTEAFF
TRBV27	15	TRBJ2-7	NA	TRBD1	TGTGCCAGCAGTTTAGGGACAGGGGTTTGGGGGGAGCAGTACTTC	CASSLGTGVWGEQYF
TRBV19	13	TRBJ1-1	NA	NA	TGTGCCAGTACCCACAGGGCTGGGAGTGAAGCTTTCTTT	CASTHRAGSEAFF
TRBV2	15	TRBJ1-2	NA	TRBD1	TGTGCCAGCAGTATCCGACAGGGGATGAACTATGGCTACACCTTC	CASSIRQGMNYGYTF
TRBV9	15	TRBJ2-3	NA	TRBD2	TGTGCCAGCAGCGGACTAGCGGGGGACTTGGATACGCAGTATTTT	CASSGLAGDLDTQYF
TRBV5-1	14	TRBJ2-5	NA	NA	TGCGCCAGCAGCTTGACAGGGCTCAGGGAGACCCAGTACTTC	CASSLTGLRETQYF
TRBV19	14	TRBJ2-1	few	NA	TGTGCCAGCAAGCCTGTGGCAGGGACCAATGAGCAGTTCTTC	CASKPVAGTNEQFF
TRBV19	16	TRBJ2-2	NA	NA	TGTGCCAGTAGATCGACCCAGGGGACGGACACCGGGGAGCTGTTTTTT	CASRSTQGTDTGELFF
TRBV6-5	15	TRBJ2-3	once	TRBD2	TGTGCCAGCAGTTACTCGTCTAGCGGGGGGTCGTCGCAGTATTTT	CASSYSSSGGSSQYF
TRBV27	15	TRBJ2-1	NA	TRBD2	TGTGCCAGCAGCCTAGCGGGGGGATTCAACAATGAGCAGTTCTTC	CASSLAGGFNNEQFF